Listed below are T cell receptor beta chains from one sample, sequenced in a study of T cells in Graves' hyperthyroidism and ophthalmopathy. TCRdb ran MiXCR on the multiplex PCR reads and lists one entry per CDR3 protein. The repertoire holds fewer than 400,000 distinct CDR3 sequences, more than 20% seen once, with more than 60% in the top ten. Specimen: blood. Every receptor here comes from a man in his fifties with Graves' hyperthyroidism. CDR3s include the opening cysteine and the closing phenylalanine or tryptophan. Each record gives: CDR3 length, V gene, J gene, clone size, D gene, CDR3 protein, CDR3 DNA. D genes are given only for firm matches. Where a row states a size, it is once, few, many or the class of an expanded clone; other rows omit it.

CDR3 length: 14
V gene: TRBV7-2
J gene: TRBJ2-5
clone size: many
D gene: -
CDR3 protein: CASSLSRGQETQYF
CDR3 DNA: TGTGCCAGCAGCTTATCCCGGGGGCAAGAGACCCAGTACTTC

CDR3 length: 15
V gene: TRBV18
J gene: TRBJ2-5
clone size: few
D gene: -
CDR3 protein: CASSPSGVGPETQYF
CDR3 DNA: TGTGCCAGCTCACCATCAGGGGTCGGTCCAGAGACCCAGTACTTC

CDR3 length: 16
V gene: TRBV12-3/TRBV12-4
J gene: TRBJ2-3
clone size: few
D gene: TRBD2
CDR3 protein: CASSPPGGLAVNTQYF
CDR3 DNA: TGTGCCAGCAGTCCCCCGGGGGGACTAGCCGTCAATACGCAGTATTTT

CDR3 length: 15
V gene: TRBV29-1
J gene: TRBJ2-1
clone size: few
D gene: TRBD2
CDR3 protein: CSVGERGLYDNEQFF
CDR3 DNA: TGCAGCGTGGGCGAGCGGGGGCTTTACGACAATGAGCAGTTCTTC

CDR3 length: 17
V gene: TRBV6-5
J gene: TRBJ1-5
clone size: -
D gene: -
CDR3 protein: CASSYSRPGHSYQPQHF
CDR3 DNA: TGTGCCAGCAGTTACTCACGACCGGGACACTCATATCAGCCCCAGCATTTT

CDR3 length: 13
V gene: TRBV12-5
J gene: TRBJ2-7
clone size: -
D gene: -
CDR3 protein: CASGYLLGYEQYF
CDR3 DNA: TGTGCTAGTGGTTACCTCCTCGGGTACGAGCAGTACTTC

CDR3 length: 15
V gene: TRBV3-1
J gene: TRBJ2-1
clone size: many
D gene: -
CDR3 protein: CASSQDILARGEQFF
CDR3 DNA: TGTGCCAGCAGCCAAGATATACTAGCCAGGGGGGAGCAGTTCTTC

CDR3 length: 14
V gene: TRBV30
J gene: TRBJ2-7
clone size: -
D gene: -
CDR3 protein: CAWSVAGTSYEQYF
CDR3 DNA: TGTGCCTGGAGTGTAGCAGGGACCTCCTACGAGCAGTACTTC

CDR3 length: 14
V gene: TRBV5-1
J gene: TRBJ2-3
clone size: many
D gene: -
CDR3 protein: CASSTNREGGTQYF
CDR3 DNA: TGCGCCAGCAGCACCAACAGGGAGGGAGGTACGCAGTATTTT

CDR3 length: 15
V gene: TRBV28
J gene: TRBJ2-7
clone size: -
D gene: TRBD2
CDR3 protein: CASIAGGVGWYEQYF
CDR3 DNA: TGTGCCAGCATTGCGGGAGGGGTCGGATGGTACGAGCAGTACTTC

CDR3 length: 15
V gene: TRBV11-2
J gene: TRBJ2-4
clone size: -
D gene: -
CDR3 protein: CASSLGGLAKNIQYF
CDR3 DNA: TGTGCCAGCAGCTTAGGTGGGCTAGCCAAAAACATTCAGTACTTC

CDR3 length: 15
V gene: TRBV7-7
J gene: TRBJ2-1
clone size: few
D gene: -
CDR3 protein: CASSLAQGGRNEQFF
CDR3 DNA: TGTGCTAGCAGCTTGGCTCAGGGGGGGAGGAATGAGCAGTTCTTC

CDR3 length: 14
V gene: TRBV20-1
J gene: TRBJ2-7
clone size: -
D gene: TRBD2
CDR3 protein: CSASGLAVPYEQYF
CDR3 DNA: TGCAGTGCCAGCGGACTAGCGGTCCCCTACGAGCAGTACTTC

CDR3 length: 17
V gene: TRBV12-5
J gene: TRBJ2-2
clone size: many
D gene: TRBD1
CDR3 protein: CASGFLQGALGTGELFF
CDR3 DNA: TGTGCTAGTGGTTTCTTACAGGGGGCCTTGGGGACCGGGGAGCTGTTTTTT

CDR3 length: 16
V gene: TRBV2
J gene: TRBJ1-5
clone size: -
D gene: -
CDR3 protein: CASGGPGPRSNQPQHF
CDR3 DNA: TGTGCCAGCGGGGGGCCAGGCCCGAGGAGCAATCAGCCCCAGCATTTT

CDR3 length: 15
V gene: TRBV2
J gene: TRBJ2-2
clone size: -
D gene: -
CDR3 protein: CASSELGANTGELFF
CDR3 DNA: TGTGCCAGCAGTGAACTTGGGGCCAACACCGGGGAGCTGTTTTTT

CDR3 length: 13
V gene: TRBV2
J gene: TRBJ2-5
clone size: -
D gene: TRBD2
CDR3 protein: CASIVVGGETQYF
CDR3 DNA: TGCGCCAGCATTGTTGTGGGGGGGGAGACCCAGTACTTC

CDR3 length: 14
V gene: TRBV6-1
J gene: TRBJ2-1
clone size: few
D gene: TRBD2
CDR3 protein: CASKLAASYNEQFF
CDR3 DNA: TGTGCCAGCAAACTAGCGGCTTCCTACAATGAGCAGTTCTTC

CDR3 length: 13
V gene: TRBV3-1
J gene: TRBJ2-3
clone size: many
D gene: -
CDR3 protein: CASSSRGTDTQYF
CDR3 DNA: TGTGCCAGCAGCTCGAGGGGCACAGATACGCAGTATTTT

CDR3 length: 12
V gene: TRBV6-1
J gene: TRBJ2-5
clone size: few
D gene: -
CDR3 protein: CASAIEGETQYF
CDR3 DNA: TGTGCCAGCGCGATTGAGGGAGAGACCCAGTACTTC

CDR3 length: 17
V gene: TRBV7-3
J gene: TRBJ2-3
clone size: -
D gene: TRBD2
CDR3 protein: CASSLRPGLAASDTQYF
CDR3 DNA: TGTGCCAGTAGTTTACGCCCAGGACTAGCGGCCTCCGATACGCAGTATTTT

CDR3 length: 15
V gene: TRBV19
J gene: TRBJ2-1
clone size: -
D gene: -
CDR3 protein: CASSISGRLHNEQFF
CDR3 DNA: TGTGCCAGTAGTATTAGTGGTCGTCTCCACAATGAGCAGTTCTTC

CDR3 length: 17
V gene: TRBV29-1
J gene: TRBJ2-5
clone size: many
D gene: TRBD1
CDR3 protein: CSVLPTPGTGKRETQYF
CDR3 DNA: TGCAGCGTTCTACCTACCCCCGGGACAGGGAAACGGGAGACCCAGTACTTC

CDR3 length: 15
V gene: TRBV28
J gene: TRBJ1-1
clone size: -
D gene: TRBD1
CDR3 protein: CASREDRGRGSEAFF
CDR3 DNA: TGTGCCAGCAGGGAGGACAGGGGGCGCGGGTCTGAAGCTTTCTTT

CDR3 length: 16
V gene: TRBV24-1
J gene: TRBJ2-7
clone size: -
D gene: -
CDR3 protein: CASRGNAEGATGEQYF
CDR3 DNA: TGTGCCTCCCGCGGCAATGCGGAGGGTGCTACTGGCGAGCAGTACTTC

CDR3 length: 13
V gene: TRBV20-1
J gene: TRBJ2-1
clone size: few
D gene: TRBD1
CDR3 protein: CSARGQGVYEQFF
CDR3 DNA: TGCAGTGCTCGCGGACAGGGAGTCTATGAGCAGTTCTTC

CDR3 length: 15
V gene: TRBV19
J gene: TRBJ2-7
clone size: -
D gene: -
CDR3 protein: CASSILGTRGYEQYF
CDR3 DNA: TGTGCCAGTAGTATCCTCGGAACCAGGGGATACGAGCAGTACTTC

CDR3 length: 16
V gene: TRBV3-1
J gene: TRBJ2-3
clone size: few
D gene: TRBD2
CDR3 protein: CASSRGTSGSGDTQYF
CDR3 DNA: TGTGCCAGCAGCCGGGGGACTAGCGGGAGTGGAGATACGCAGTATTTT

CDR3 length: 16
V gene: TRBV9
J gene: TRBJ2-7
clone size: few
D gene: -
CDR3 protein: CASSVAPDNRVYEQYF
CDR3 DNA: TGTGCCAGCAGCGTAGCTCCGGACAATCGGGTGTACGAGCAGTACTTC

CDR3 length: 15
V gene: TRBV20-1
J gene: TRBJ2-7
clone size: -
D gene: TRBD2
CDR3 protein: CSAKSSPSGSSEQYF
CDR3 DNA: TGCAGTGCTAAATCATCTCCTAGCGGGAGTTCCGAGCAGTACTTC

CDR3 length: 18
V gene: TRBV9
J gene: TRBJ2-1
clone size: once
D gene: TRBD2
CDR3 protein: CASSVRGGRASSYNEQFF
CDR3 DNA: TGTGCCAGCAGCGTAAGAGGCGGGAGGGCCAGCTCCTACAATGAGCAGTTCTTC

CDR3 length: 16
V gene: TRBV10-3
J gene: TRBJ1-2
clone size: -
D gene: TRBD1
CDR3 protein: CATLPDRGWREDGYTF
CDR3 DNA: TGTGCCACCTTACCGGACAGGGGATGGAGGGAAGATGGCTACACCTTC

CDR3 length: 13
V gene: TRBV11-3
J gene: TRBJ2-1
clone size: many
D gene: -
CDR3 protein: CASSLATAREQFF
CDR3 DNA: TGTGCCAGCAGCTTAGCCACTGCCCGTGAGCAGTTCTTC

CDR3 length: 13
V gene: TRBV7-3
J gene: TRBJ2-7
clone size: -
D gene: -
CDR3 protein: CASSLRPRDEQYF
CDR3 DNA: TGTGCCAGCAGCTTAAGGCCACGGGACGAGCAGTACTTC

CDR3 length: 17
V gene: TRBV13
J gene: TRBJ1-1
clone size: few
D gene: -
CDR3 protein: CASSLGGMLKTTSEAFF
CDR3 DNA: TGTGCCAGCAGCTTAGGCGGCATGCTGAAAACGACCTCTGAAGCTTTCTTT